What follows are 6 T cell receptor beta chains derived from one specimen sequenced in a study of T cells in Graves' hyperthyroidism and ophthalmopathy. Amplification of TCR beta CDR3 regions was performed using RNA transcripts as template. HTBI primers were used for first-round RT-PCR of the TCR CDR3. TCRdb used MiXCR to reprocess the multiplex PCR reads, holding one entry per CDR3 protein. The sample lists around 600,000 distinct CDR3 sequences, approximately 15% seen once, with around 12% in the top ten. Sequenced material: blood. The receptor set was obtained from a woman aged 45-59 years with Graves' ophthalmopathy.

This clonotype was observed many times. The rearrangement uses TRBV20-1 and TRBJ2-5, with 7 bases identical to TRBD1. The germline gives CDR1 DFQATT, CDR2 SNEGSKA (reference sequence). After removal of 2 bases from V and 2 bases from J, the junction contained 2 bases not matched to a gene. The CDR3 runs 13 residues. The CDR3 bases are TGCAGTGCTAGACGGGGACAGCAAGAGACCCAGTACTTC. Amino acid sequence: CSARRGQQETQYF.

There are many counts of this clonotype. This chain joins TRBV7-2 and TRBJ1-2; tentative D call: TRBD1 (6 bases). Germline CDR1 reads SGHTA; CDR2 reads FQGNSA. This CDR3 region has 14 residues. V lost 5 bases and J 2 bases, leaving 12 bases between the germline ends. The chain's CDR3 is CASSPRTDNYGYTF. The CDR3 nucleotides read TGTGCCAGCAGCCCACGGACAGACAACTATGGCTACACCTTC.

This clonotype appeared many times. The chain uses TRBV6-1 and TRBJ2-1; 16 bases line up with TRBD2. V lost 7 bases and J lost 1; bases outside the gene matches: 4. CDR1 MNHNS and CDR2 SASEGT come from the germline V gene. This CDR3 region has 17 residues. The CDR3 is CASKGTSGRASYNEQFF. DNA for the CDR3: TGTGCCAGCAAAGGGACTAGCGGGAGGGCATCCTACAATGAGCAGTTCTTC.

This clonotype showed up just a few times. V and J are TRBV10-3 and TRBJ2-1, with a weak D call TRBD2 (5 bases). The CDR3 loop spans 13 amino acids. V lost 8 bases and J 3 bases, leaving 11 bases between the germline ends. Germline CDR1 is ENHRY and CDR2 is SYGVKD. The CDR3 is CAIGPRVYNEQFF. CDR3 bases: TGTGCCATCGGACCGAGGGTCTACAATGAGCAGTTCTTC.

The rearrangement links TRBV28 to TRBJ1-2; 10 bases line up with TRBD1. Trimming removed 3 bases from V and 4 bases from J; junction bases left unmatched: 5. Germline CDR1 MDHEN, CDR2 SYDVKM. The CDR3 covers 15 residues. The CDR3 is CASSFSGTGAYGYTF. The CDR3 DNA reads as TGTGCCAGCAGTTTCTCCGGGACAGGGGCCTATGGCTACACCTTC.

The chain is built from TRBV6-1 and TRBJ2-7; no clear D gene. This CDR3 region has 12 residues. Trimming stripped 6 bases from V and 3 bases from J, with 9 bases between. Germline CDR1 MNHNS, CDR2 SASEGT. CDR3 DNA: TGTGCCAGCAGCTTTTTACTCTACGAGCAGTACTTC. As protein: CASSFLLYEQYF.